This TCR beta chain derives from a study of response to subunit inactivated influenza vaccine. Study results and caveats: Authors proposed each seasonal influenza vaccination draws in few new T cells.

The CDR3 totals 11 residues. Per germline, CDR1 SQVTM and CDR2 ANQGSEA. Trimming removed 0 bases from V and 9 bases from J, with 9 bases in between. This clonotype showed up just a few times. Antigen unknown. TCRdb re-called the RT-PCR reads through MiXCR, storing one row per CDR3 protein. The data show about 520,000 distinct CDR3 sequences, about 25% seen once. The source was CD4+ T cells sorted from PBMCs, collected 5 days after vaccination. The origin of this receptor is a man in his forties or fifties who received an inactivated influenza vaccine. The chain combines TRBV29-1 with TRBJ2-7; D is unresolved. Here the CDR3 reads CSVEDLVAQYF. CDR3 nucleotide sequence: TGCAGCGTTGAAGATCTAGTAGCGCAGTACTTC.